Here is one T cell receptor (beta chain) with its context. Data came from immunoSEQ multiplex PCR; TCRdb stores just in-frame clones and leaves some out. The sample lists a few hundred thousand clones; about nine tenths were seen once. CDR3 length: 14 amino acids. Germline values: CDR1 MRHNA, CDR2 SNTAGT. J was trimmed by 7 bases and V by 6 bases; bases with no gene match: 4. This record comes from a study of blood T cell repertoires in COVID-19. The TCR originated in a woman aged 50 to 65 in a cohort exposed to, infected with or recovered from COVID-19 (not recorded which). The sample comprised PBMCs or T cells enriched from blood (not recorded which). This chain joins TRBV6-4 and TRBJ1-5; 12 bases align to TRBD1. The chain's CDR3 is CASSRDRGPQPQHF. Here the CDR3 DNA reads TGTGCCAGCAGCCGGGACAGGGGGCCGCAGCCCCAGCATTTT.